Listed below are T cell receptor beta chains from one sample, sequenced in a study of T cells in Graves' hyperthyroidism and ophthalmopathy. Via MiXCR, TCRdb re-called the multiplex PCR reads, giving one row per CDR3 protein. The table includes approximately 620,000 distinct CDR3 sequences, more than 15% detected once. Sequenced sample: blood. These receptors originate from a woman between 40 and 50 years old with Graves' ophthalmopathy. Each CDR3 is given with its conserved first and last residue. A D gene is named only where the DNA matches it firmly. The size field is filled for only some rows; it gives once, few, many or a size class.

V	D	J	size	DNA	CDR3
TRBV12-3/TRBV12-4	-	TRBJ2-7	many	TGTGCCAGCAGTTTTAAACTCTCCTACGAGCAGTACTTC	CASSFKLSYEQYF
TRBV20-1	-	TRBJ2-7	-	TGCAGTGCTAGAAGATCCTACGAGCAGTACTTC	CSARRSYEQYF
TRBV29-1	TRBD1	TRBJ2-1	-	TGCAGCGTTGGTAGGACAGGTCTCAATGAGCAGTTCTTC	CSVGRTGLNEQFF
TRBV20-1	-	TRBJ2-5	many	TGCAGTGCTGTACGGGGGGCTGAGACCCAGTACTTC	CSAVRGAETQYF
TRBV15	TRBD2	TRBJ2-3	many	TGTGCCACCAGGAGGGGAGCGGGGATTACGGATACGCAGTATTTT	CATRRGAGITDTQYF
TRBV12-3/TRBV12-4	-	TRBJ1-5	few	TGTGCCAGCAGGCGGGGGACCCTTCAGCCCCAGCATTTT	CASRRGTLQPQHF
TRBV11-2	-	TRBJ2-1	many	TGTGCCAGCAGCCCCCGGAATAAGAATGAGCAGTTCTTC	CASSPRNKNEQFF
TRBV18	TRBD1	TRBJ2-3	few	TGTGCCAGCTCACCACCGACAGGGGTGAGAGCAGATACGCAGTATTTT	CASSPPTGVRADTQYF
TRBV20-1	-	TRBJ1-2	-	TGCAGTGCTAGAAACGAGTTTAACTATGGCTACACCTTC	CSARNEFNYGYTF
TRBV3-1	TRBD1	TRBJ1-2	many	TGTGCCAGCAGCCAAGAAGGGGGCGGTACTGGCTACACCTTC	CASSQEGGGTGYTF
TRBV7-3	-	TRBJ2-7	-	TGTGCCAGCAGCTTATATAGGGATCCCTCCTACGAGCAGTACTTC	CASSLYRDPSYEQYF
TRBV29-1	-	TRBJ2-7	many	TGCAGCGTTGAAGGGCTGAGCTACGAGCAGTACTTC	CSVEGLSYEQYF
TRBV28	-	TRBJ1-6	many	TGTGCCAGCAGTCAGCGAAGATCACCCCTCCACTTT	CASSQRRSPLHF
TRBV6-1	-	TRBJ2-4	-	TGTGCCAGCAGCAAAACCGGGACCTGGCTTGCCAAAAACATTCAGTACTTC	CASSKTGTWLAKNIQYF
TRBV12-3/TRBV12-4	-	TRBJ2-7	-	TGTGCCAGCAGCCTAAGGGGGGCCTACGAGCAGTACTTC	CASSLRGAYEQYF
TRBV20-1	TRBD1	TRBJ2-1	-	TGCAGTGCTAGAGCCCGGGACAGGGTGGCCTATGAGCAGTTCTTC	CSARARDRVAYEQFF
TRBV5-6	-	TRBJ1-5	many	TGTGCCAGCAGCTTGTCCGGGCAGTATAGCAATCAGCCCCAGCATTTT	CASSLSGQYSNQPQHF
TRBV2	TRBD1	TRBJ2-7	many	TGTGCCAGCAGGACCTCCGGGACAGGGATATACGAGCAGTACTTC	CASRTSGTGIYEQYF
TRBV28	-	TRBJ2-1	many	TGTGCCAGCAGTCCAGACCAACAAACCAATGAGCAGTTCTTC	CASSPDQQTNEQFF
TRBV7-3	-	TRBJ1-1	-	TGTGCCAGCAGCTTAGGCGGGTTCACTGAAGCTTTCTTT	CASSLGGFTEAFF
TRBV15	TRBD1	TRBJ2-1	many	TGTGCCACCAGCAGAGACAGGGGGCGGGATGAGCAGTTCTTC	CATSRDRGRDEQFF
TRBV24-1	-	TRBJ2-1	-	TGTGCCACCGGGGACAATGAGCAGTTCTTC	CATGDNEQFF
TRBV7-8	-	TRBJ2-1	many	TGTGCCAGCAGCGGCTACAGGGTGGGGTACGGTGAGCAGTTCTTC	CASSGYRVGYGEQFF
TRBV4-1	-	TRBJ1-4	few	TGCGCCAGCAGGCGGGAGCATGAAAAACTGTTTTTT	CASRREHEKLFF
TRBV20-1	-	TRBJ2-7	many	TGCAGTGCTAGAGATCCCCAAATCTACGAGCAGTACTTC	CSARDPQIYEQYF
TRBV29-1	-	TRBJ2-7	-	TGCAGCGTCCATGGGACGGAGGAGACCTACGAGCAGTACTTC	CSVHGTEETYEQYF
TRBV4-2	-	TRBJ2-6	-	TGTGCCAGCAGCCAAGGTTTAAGGGGTGCTGGGGCCAACGTCCTGACTTTC	CASSQGLRGAGANVLTF
TRBV14	-	TRBJ2-1	few	TGTGCCAGCAGCCAAGAGAGGTACGGCCTAAGCTCCTACAATGAGCAGTTCTTC	CASSQERYGLSSYNEQFF
TRBV2	TRBD1	TRBJ1-2	many	TGTGCCAGCAGGGACAGGGCCTATGGCTACACCTTC	CASRDRAYGYTF
TRBV10-3	-	TRBJ2-7	many	TGTGCCATCAGTGAGTCCCCAGGACGGGGCTACGAGCAGTACTTC	CAISESPGRGYEQYF
TRBV27	-	TRBJ1-1	many	TGTGCCAGCAGTTATCCGGCAGGACAAGCTTTCTTT	CASSYPAGQAFF
TRBV5-1	TRBD2	TRBJ2-7	many	TGCGCCAGCGGACTAGCGGGGGCCTACGAGCAGTACTTC	CASGLAGAYEQYF
TRBV19	TRBD1	TRBJ2-1	few	TGTGCCAGTAGTCGGATACAGGGGGCGTACAATGAGCAGTTCTTC	CASSRIQGAYNEQFF
TRBV7-9	TRBD1	TRBJ1-1	-	TGTGCCAGCAGCTTGCCAGGGGGCATGGGGGACACTGAAGCTTTCTTT	CASSLPGGMGDTEAFF
TRBV29-1	-	TRBJ1-4	-	TGCAGCGTACCCTCGTTGCCGGCAACTAATGAAAAACTGTTTTTT	CSVPSLPATNEKLFF
TRBV10-3	TRBD1	TRBJ2-6	-	TGTGCCATCAGTGAGTCTACAGGGGCTGGGGCCAACGTCCTGACTTTC	CAISESTGAGANVLTF
TRBV12-3/TRBV12-4	TRBD1	TRBJ2-1	many	TGTGCCAGCAGTCCAAGGGGACAGGGGGTGGGGGGGGAGCAGTTCTTC	CASSPRGQGVGGEQFF
TRBV20-1	-	TRBJ2-3	few	TGCAGTGCTGCAGGAGGGCTAGCTTTAGATACGCAGTATTTT	CSAAGGLALDTQYF